Only a few counts were recorded for the clone carrying this T cell receptor (beta chain). This sample is part of a study of T cells in Graves' hyperthyroidism and ophthalmopathy. V was pared by 7 bases and J by 5 bases, with 4 bases of the junction left unmatched. Germline lookup yields CDR1 SGHRS and CDR2 YFSETQ. The CDR3 consists of 13 residues. Amplification of TCR beta CDR3 regions was performed using RNA transcripts as template. An initial round of RT-PCR targeting the TCR CDR3 relied on the HTBI primer set. In TCRdb, the multiplex PCR reads were re-called with MiXCR into one record per CDR3 protein. The profile shows hundreds of thousands of distinct CDR3 sequences, 38% of them singletons.

Sequenced: blood. The TCR was taken from a man aged 18 to 35 with Graves' hyperthyroidism. This rearrangement joins TRBV5-1 to TRBJ2-2; 8 bases map to TRBD1. CDR3 in DNA: TGCGCCAGCGGACAGGGCGAGACCGGGGAGCTGTTTTTT. The encoded protein is CASGQGETGELFF.